The clone carrying this TCR beta chain was detected ten times or more. This entry belongs to a study of blood T cell repertoires in COVID-19. Study summary: Donors in the United States, Italy and Spain gave samples during acute or convalescent COVID-19. Sample material is recorded as cDNA or gDNA derived from T cells, B-cell-depleted T cells, or PBMCs.

Seattle patients were enrolled while actively infected and followed longitudinally. Authors' processing steps: The assay estimated nucleated cells by amplifying reference gene primers. Sequenced by immunoSEQ multiplex PCR; TCRdb stores in-frame clones only, minus some. For V, J and clone size, that table is used; D and trimming come from the DNA. The repertoire consists of 300,000 to 400,000 clones, with about nine tenths occurring once and the leading ten covering 1.5% to 2%. This CDR3 is built from 15 residues. Trimming took 3 bases from V and 1 from J; bases not matched to a gene: 4. Germline CDR1 MGHRA, CDR2 YSYEKL.

The chain combines TRBV4-1 with TRBJ1-1; 8 bases agree with TRBD1. This clonotype was obtained from a woman aged 25-40 years with COVID-19, enrolled during active disease. Material: peripheral blood. As DNA, the CDR3 is TGCGCCAGCAGCCAGACCGGGACAGGGAACACTGAAGCTTTCTTT. This translates into CASSQTGTGNTEAFF.